The present T cell receptor beta chain was sequenced within a study of CD8 T cells in ankylosing spondylitis. Overall study results and limits: Reports say disease-linked clones showed up significantly more in matched ankylosing spondylitis synovial fluid. In ankylosing spondylitis blood, a motif of eight highly homologous TCR beta variants appeared characteristic.

Germline V gene data show CDR1 as SGHKS and CDR2 as YYEKEE (reference sequence). The CDR3 is 15 residues long. V lost 0 bases to trimming and J lost 7 bases, with 14 bases between them. TCR beta libraries were made by quantitative 5'-RACE with molecular barcodes. TCRdb recomputed calls from the 5' RACE reads with MiXCR, one row per CDR3 protein. The sample carries 670,000 or so distinct CDR3 sequences, 15% to 20% recorded once. This clonotype was observed a handful of times. What it recognizes is unknown. The sample consisted of blood, either unsorted or a sorted T cell fraction (not recorded which). This TCR came from a male donor with ankylosing spondylitis. The chain carries TRBV5-5 and TRBJ1-5; D is undetermined. CDR3: CASSLEVLDWQPQHF. In DNA form, the CDR3 reads TGTGCCAGCAGCTTGGAAGTTTTAGACTGGCAGCCCCAGCATTTT.